This note documents a single TCR beta chain sequence. Its antigen is unknown. This record belongs to a study of blood T cells in healthy people across ages. Turning to the study itself: About one barcoded beta molecule per two T cells came from capture by template switching.

The authors isolated at least 6.5 million PBMCs per sample. Primed by a sample-barcoded 5' primer and a J-beta primer mix, a second PCR proceeded for about 6 to 11 cycles. TCRdb fed the 5' RACE reads into MiXCR, producing one record per CDR3 protein. In the table there are 550,000 to 650,000 distinct CDR3 sequences, 25% to 30% of which are singletons. The V and J ends lost 4 bases and 7 bases respectively, with 9 bases between them. The germline V gene encodes CDR1 SGHRS and CDR2 YFSETQ. The CDR3 length is 12 residues. General study findings and limits: Long-lived donors had more naive CD4+ cells and higher diversity than aged donors. CMV status of donors was unknown, possibly confounding expanded clonotype changes.

This clonotype originated in a woman of 80 years or more in good health. The rearrangement joins TRBV5-1 to TRBJ2-1, with a weak D call TRBD1 (5 bases). Material for sequencing was blood. The CDR3 sequence is CASSRDSNEQFF. CDR3 nucleotides: TGCGCCAGCAGCCGAGACAGTAATGAGCAGTTCTTC.